A single sample gave rise to the 6 T cell receptor beta chains below, sequenced in a study of blood T cell repertoires in COVID-19. Method: immunoSEQ multiplex PCR; TCRdb's copy keeps in-frame clones and lacks some. Found here are 110,000 or so clones, 86% of them singletons; the top ten hold around 8%. The specimen sequenced was peripheral blood. All receptors come from a man between 65 and 85 years old who had recovered from COVID-19.

V gene TRBV9 combines with J gene TRBJ1-1, with D maybe TRBD1 (6 bases). The germline gives CDR1 SGDLS, CDR2 YYNGEE. This CDR3 has 13 amino acids. V shed 0 bases and J shed 3 bases, with 6 bases lying between them. CDR3 protein: CASSVEGDTEAFF. The CDR3 DNA sequence: TGTGCCAGCAGCGTAGAGGGGGACACTGAAGCTTTCTTT.

The genes are TRBV24-1 and TRBJ2-3; 11 positions agree with TRBD2. Germline V CDR1 and CDR2: KGHDR, SFDVKD. With 2 bases clipped from V and 4 bases from J, the junction kept 4 bases outside the gene matches. The CDR3 covers 16 residues. The CDR3 coding sequence is TGTGCCACCAGTGATTCGACTAGCGGGGTCGCAGATACGCAGTATTTT. Translating gives CATSDSTSGVADTQYF.

This chain uses TRBV11-2 with TRBJ1-1, with D unresolved. Germline CDR1 reads SGHAT; CDR2 reads FQNNGV. This CDR3 spans 12 amino acids. V lost 3 bases and J 4 bases, leaving 6 bases between the germline ends. The CDR3 sequence is CASSFLVTEAFF. CDR3 coding DNA: TGTGCCAGCAGCTTTTTAGTCACTGAAGCTTTCTTT.

The chain carries TRBV7-3 and TRBJ1-6; D unresolved. The CDR3 extends over 13 amino acids. V lost 2 bases and J lost 10, with 9 bases in between. Germline V gives CDR1 SGHTA, CDR2 FQGTGA. The CDR3 bases are TGTGCCAGCAGCTTAGAGGGTCCCTCACCCCTCCACTTT. Amino acid sequence: CASSLEGPSPLHF.

The V and J genes are TRBV9 and TRBJ1-2, with 8 bases identical to TRBD1. The CDR3 has 17 amino acids. Germline V gene data show CDR1 as SGDLS and CDR2 as YYNGEE. V gave up 1 base and J gave up 0 bases; unmatched junction bases: 8. The CDR3 protein is CASSVSGRGPTNYGYTF. CDR3 DNA sequence: TGTGCCAGCAGCGTATCCGGCAGGGGGCCTACTAACTATGGCTACACCTTC.

The chain is built from TRBV4-1 and TRBJ1-1; D not resolved. V lost 0 bases and J lost 12, with 23 bases in between. There are 16 residues in the CDR3. CDR1 and CDR2 from the germline V gene are MGHRA and YSYEKL. The CDR3: CASSQEGAREGSPTFF. In DNA form, the CDR3 reads TGCGCCAGCAGCCAAGAGGGAGCTAGGGAGGGTTCTCCGACTTTCTTT.